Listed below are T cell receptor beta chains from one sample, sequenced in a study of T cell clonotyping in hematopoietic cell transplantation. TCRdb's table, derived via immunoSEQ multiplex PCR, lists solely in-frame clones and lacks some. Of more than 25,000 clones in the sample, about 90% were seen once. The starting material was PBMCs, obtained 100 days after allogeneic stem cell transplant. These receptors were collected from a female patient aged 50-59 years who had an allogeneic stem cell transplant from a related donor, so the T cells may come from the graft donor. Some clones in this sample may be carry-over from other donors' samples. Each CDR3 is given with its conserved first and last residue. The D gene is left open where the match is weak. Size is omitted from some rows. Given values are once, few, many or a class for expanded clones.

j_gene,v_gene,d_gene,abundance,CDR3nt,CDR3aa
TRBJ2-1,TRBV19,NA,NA,TGTGCCAGTAGTCCCCTCCGACAAAAACCTTACAATGAGCAGTTCTTC,CASSPLRQKPYNEQFF
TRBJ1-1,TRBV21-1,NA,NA,TGTGCCAGCCCCCCCTCTCCCAGAAAACAGTTGAACACTGAAGCTTTCTTT,CASPPSPRKQLNTEAFF
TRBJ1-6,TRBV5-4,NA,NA,TGTGCCAGCAGCTCTATCCCAGGGGAGCACCGGGCACCCCTCCACTTT,CASSSIPGEHRAPLHF
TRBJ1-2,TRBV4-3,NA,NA,TGCGCCAGCAGCCAAGTCGGGGGTGAGGGCTACACCTTC,CASSQVGGEGYTF
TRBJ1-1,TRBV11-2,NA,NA,TGTGCCAGCAGCCCGACAGCCACTGAAGCTTTCTTT,CASSPTATEAFF
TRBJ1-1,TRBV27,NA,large,TGTGCCAGCAGGGCCAATCAGGGGCGGTCTCTAGTAGCTTTCTTT,CASRANQGRSLVAFF
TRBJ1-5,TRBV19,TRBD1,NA,TGTGCCAGTAGTAGGGACAGAAATCAGCCCCAGCATTTT,CASSRDRNQPQHF
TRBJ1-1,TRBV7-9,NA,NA,TGTGCCAGCAGCTTAGGGGGGTCCACTGAAGCTTTCTTT,CASSLGGSTEAFF
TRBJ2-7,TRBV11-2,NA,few,TGTGCCAGCAGCTCTTCGACAGGTCGCTACGAGCAGTACTTC,CASSSSTGRYEQYF
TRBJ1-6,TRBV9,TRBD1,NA,TGTGCCAGCAGCCCGGGGCAGGGGGATTCACCCCTCCACTTT,CASSPGQGDSPLHF
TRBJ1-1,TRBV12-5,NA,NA,TGTGCTAGTGGTTCCTCGGGGGCTCTGAACACTGAAGCTTTCTTT,CASGSSGALNTEAFF
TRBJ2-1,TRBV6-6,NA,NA,TGTGCCAGCTGGGAGAGGAACAAATCCTACAATGAGCAGTTCTTC,CASWERNKSYNEQFF
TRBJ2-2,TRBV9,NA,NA,TGTGCCAGCAGCACTCGTCGGGACTCCGCGAACACCGGGGAGCTGTTTTTT,CASSTRRDSANTGELFF
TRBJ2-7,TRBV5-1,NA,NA,TGCGCCAGCAGCCCGGAAACAGGGATCTCCTACGAGCAGTACTTC,CASSPETGISYEQYF
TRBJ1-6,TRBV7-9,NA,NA,TGTGCCAGCACAGGACCCACCTATAATTCACCCCTCCACTTT,CASTGPTYNSPLHF
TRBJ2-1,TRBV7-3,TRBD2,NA,TGTGCCAGCAGCTTACAAGGGCTAGCGGGGGGGCTACCTCACAATGAGCAGTTCTTC,CASSLQGLAGGLPHNEQFF
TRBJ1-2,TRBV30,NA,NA,TGTGCCTGGAGCGCCTTTTATGGCTACACCTTC,CAWSAFYGYTF
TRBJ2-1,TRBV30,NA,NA,TGTGCCTGGAGAAGAGACTGGTATGAGCAGTTCTTC,CAWRRDWYEQFF
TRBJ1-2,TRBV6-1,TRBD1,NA,TGTGCCAGCAGTCCCCGGGGAGGGGGCGACTATGGCTACACCTTC,CASSPRGGGDYGYTF
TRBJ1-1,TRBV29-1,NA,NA,TGCAGCGCTGGGGGAAGCCAGCAGAACACTGAAGCTTTCTTT,CSAGGSQQNTEAFF
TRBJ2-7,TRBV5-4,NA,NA,TGTGCCAGCAGCTTGGGGTGGAGCTCCTACGAGCAGTACTTC,CASSLGWSSYEQYF
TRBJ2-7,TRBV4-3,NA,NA,TGCGCCAGCAGCCAAGACGCGGCTGCCTACGAGCAGTACTTC,CASSQDAAAYEQYF
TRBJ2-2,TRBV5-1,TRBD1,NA,TGCGCCAGCAGCTCGGGACAGTCGGTAAACACCGGGGAGCTGTTTTTT,CASSSGQSVNTGELFF
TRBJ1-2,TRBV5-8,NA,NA,TGTGCCAGCAGCTTAGTTCGGGGGGATACCGTCTATGGCTACACCTTC,CASSLVRGDTVYGYTF
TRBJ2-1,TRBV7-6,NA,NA,TGTGCCAGCAGCTTAGTCGATGAGCAGTTCTTC,CASSLVDEQFF
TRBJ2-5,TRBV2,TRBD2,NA,TGTGCCAGCGGACTAGCGGGGTACCAAGAGACCCAGTACTTC,CASGLAGYQETQYF
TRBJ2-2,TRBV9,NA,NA,TGTGCCAGCAGCGCGGGACAATCGTTCGGGGAGCTGTTTTTT,CASSAGQSFGELFF
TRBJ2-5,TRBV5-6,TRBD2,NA,TGTGCCAGCAGCCGGAGCGGGGGGGCCGGGGAGACCCAGTACTTC,CASSRSGGAGETQYF
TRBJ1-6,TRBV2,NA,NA,TGTGCCAGCACCCGAAGTGGGGGTGGGGAATCACCCCTCCACTTT,CASTRSGGGESPLHF
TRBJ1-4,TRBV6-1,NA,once,TGTGCCAGCTCCATCGCAGGCCGTAATGAAAAACTGTTTTTT,CASSIAGRNEKLFF
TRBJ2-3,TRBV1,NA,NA,TGCACCAGCAGCCCAACCCCTAGCGGGGGAAACACAGATACGCAGTATTTT,CTSSPTPSGGNTDTQYF
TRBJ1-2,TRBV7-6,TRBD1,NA,TGTGCCAGCAGCTGGAACCGGGACAGGGATAACTATGGCTACACCTTC,CASSWNRDRDNYGYTF
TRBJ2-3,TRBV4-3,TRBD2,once,TGCGCCAGCAGCCAAGACCCGGGGGGAACCACAGATACGCAGTATTTT,CASSQDPGGTTDTQYF
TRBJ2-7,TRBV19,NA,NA,TGTGCCAGTAGTGCCGGCAGAAACTACGAGCAGTACTTC,CASSAGRNYEQYF
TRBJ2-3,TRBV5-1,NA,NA,TGCGCCAGCAGGCGGGGTGCCGATACGCAGTATTTT,CASRRGADTQYF
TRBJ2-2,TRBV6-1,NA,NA,TGTGCCAGCAGCAGGGGAGAGAGCACCGGGGAGCTGTTTTTT,CASSRGESTGELFF
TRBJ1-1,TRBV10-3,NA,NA,TGTGCCATCAGTGAGTACAGGAACACTGAAGCTTTCTTT,CAISEYRNTEAFF
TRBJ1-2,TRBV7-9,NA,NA,TGTGCCAGCAGCCCCCACGGGGCTGAGGGCTATGGCTACACCTTC,CASSPHGAEGYGYTF
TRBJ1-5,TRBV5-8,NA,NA,TGTGCCAGCAGTCCTCCGGGACAAGGGAATCAGCCCCAGCATTTT,CASSPPGQGNQPQHF
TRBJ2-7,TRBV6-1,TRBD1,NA,TGTGCCAGCGGACAGGGGCCTCCTTCCTACGAGCAGTACTTC,CASGQGPPSYEQYF
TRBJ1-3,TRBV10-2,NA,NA,TGCGCCAGCAGTGAGATGGACAGCTTGAGCTCTGGAAACACCATATATTTT,CASSEMDSLSSGNTIYF
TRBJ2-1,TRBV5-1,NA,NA,TGCGCCAGCAGCGGCCCTCGGTTCCAGAATGAGCAGTTCTTC,CASSGPRFQNEQFF
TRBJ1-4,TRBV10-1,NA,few,TGCGCCAGCAGCGTAGGAGTGGGCGAAAAACTGTTTTTT,CASSVGVGEKLFF
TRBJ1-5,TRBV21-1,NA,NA,TGTGCCAGCAGCGCCCGTCTCGGGGATCAGCCCCAGCATTTT,CASSARLGDQPQHF
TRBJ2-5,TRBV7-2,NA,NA,TGTGCCAGCAGCGCCGTCCAAGAGACCCAGTACTTC,CASSAVQETQYF
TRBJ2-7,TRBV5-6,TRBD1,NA,TGTGCCAGCAGCTTGGCCCCGGGACAGGCCTATTACGAGCAGTACTTC,CASSLAPGQAYYEQYF
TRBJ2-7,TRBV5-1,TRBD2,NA,TGCGCCAGCAGCACCTCTAGCGGGGCTGCCTACGAGCAGTACTTC,CASSTSSGAAYEQYF
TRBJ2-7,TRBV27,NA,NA,TGTGCCAGCAGTTTAGTGTCGGGACCAAGGTACTTC,CASSLVSGPRYF
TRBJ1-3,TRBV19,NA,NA,TGTGCCAGTAGTAGCGAAGGGTACTCTGGAAACACCATATATTTT,CASSSEGYSGNTIYF
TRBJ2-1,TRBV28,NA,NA,TGTGCCAGCACGGTTCCCCAACATACTAATGAGCAGTTCTTC,CASTVPQHTNEQFF
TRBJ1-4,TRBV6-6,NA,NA,TGTGCCAGCAGTTACGCCCGGTCTGCAACTAATGAAAAACTGTTTTTT,CASSYARSATNEKLFF
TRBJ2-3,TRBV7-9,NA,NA,TGTGCCAGCAGCCGCAGGGCGGGGTTTGAGGATACGCAGTATTTT,CASSRRAGFEDTQYF
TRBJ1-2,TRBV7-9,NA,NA,TGTGCCAGCAGCCCAAGAGGATCGGGGATCGGCTACACCTTC,CASSPRGSGIGYTF
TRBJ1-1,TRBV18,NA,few,TGTGCCAGCTCACCACCTGGGGGGAAGAACACTGAAGCTTTCTTT,CASSPPGGKNTEAFF
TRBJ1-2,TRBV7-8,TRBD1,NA,TGTGCCAGCAGCGGAGACAGGGTGGCCTATGGCTACACCTTC,CASSGDRVAYGYTF